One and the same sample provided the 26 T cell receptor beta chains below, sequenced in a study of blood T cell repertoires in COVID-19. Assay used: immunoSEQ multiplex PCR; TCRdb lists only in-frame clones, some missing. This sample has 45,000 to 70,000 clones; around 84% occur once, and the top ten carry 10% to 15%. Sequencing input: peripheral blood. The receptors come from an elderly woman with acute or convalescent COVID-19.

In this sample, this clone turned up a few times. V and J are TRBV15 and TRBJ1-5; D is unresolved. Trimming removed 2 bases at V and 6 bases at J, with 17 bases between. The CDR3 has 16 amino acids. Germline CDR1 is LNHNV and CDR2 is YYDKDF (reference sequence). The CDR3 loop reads CATSRFGVGSSQPQHF. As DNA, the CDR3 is TGTGCCACCAGCAGATTTGGTGTGGGGAGTTCTCAGCCCCAGCATTTT.

In DNA, the CDR3 is TGCGCCAGCAGCTTGTTAGAGCAGGGGGACACCGGGGAGCTGTTTTTT. This encodes CASSLLEQGDTGELFF. The chain recombines TRBV5-1 with TRBJ2-2; 7 bases are shared with TRBD1. V shed 1 base, J shed 3 bases, and the junction held 6 bases outside the gene matches. Germline-derived CDR1 and CDR2 are SGHRS and YFSETQ. The CDR3 is made up of 16 amino acids. Using reference TRBV5-1 and TRBJ2-2 for the parts outside the CDR3, the full variable domain is KAGVTQTPRYLIKTRGQQVTLSCSPISGHRSVSWYQQTPGQGLQFLFEYFSETQRNKGNFPGRFSGRQFSNSRSEMNVSTLELGDSALYLCASSLLEQGDTGELFFGEGSRLTVL.

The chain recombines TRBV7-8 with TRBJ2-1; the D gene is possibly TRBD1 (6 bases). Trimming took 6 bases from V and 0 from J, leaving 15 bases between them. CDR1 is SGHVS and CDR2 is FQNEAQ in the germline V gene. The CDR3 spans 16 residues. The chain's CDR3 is CASRRQARSSYNEQFF. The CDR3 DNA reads TGTGCCAGCAGACGACAGGCAAGAAGCTCCTACAATGAGCAGTTCTTC.

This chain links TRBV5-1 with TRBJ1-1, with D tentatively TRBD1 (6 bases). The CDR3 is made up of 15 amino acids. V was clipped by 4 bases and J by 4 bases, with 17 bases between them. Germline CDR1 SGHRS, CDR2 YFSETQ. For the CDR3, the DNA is TGCGCCAGCAGCCTGGAAACAGGGTCCGTCACTGAAGCTTTCTTT. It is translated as CASSLETGSVTEAFF.

The CDR3 coding sequence is TGCAGCGTTGAAGATACCAGGGAGGTCGGAAACACCATATATTTT. This gives the protein CSVEDTREVGNTIYF. The chain links TRBV29-1 to TRBJ1-3, with D possibly TRBD1 on 5 matching bases. V lost 0 bases and J 4 bases, leaving 13 bases between the germline ends. The CDR3 sequence is 15 residues long. Per germline, CDR1 SQVTM and CDR2 ANQGSEA. Together with reference TRBV29-1 and TRBJ1-3, the CDR3 gives the full variable domain: SAVISQKPSRDICQRGTSLTIQCQVDSQVTMMFWYRQQPGQSLTLIATANQGSEATYESGFVIDKFPISRPNLTFSTLTVSNMSPEDSSIYLCSVEDTREVGNTIYFGEGSWLTVV.

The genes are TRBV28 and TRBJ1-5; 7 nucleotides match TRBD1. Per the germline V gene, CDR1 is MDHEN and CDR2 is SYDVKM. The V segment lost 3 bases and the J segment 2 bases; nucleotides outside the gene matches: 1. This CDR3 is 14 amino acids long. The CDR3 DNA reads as TGTGCCAGCAGTTTTACAGGGGGCAATCAGCCCCAGCATTTT. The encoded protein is CASSFTGGNQPQHF.

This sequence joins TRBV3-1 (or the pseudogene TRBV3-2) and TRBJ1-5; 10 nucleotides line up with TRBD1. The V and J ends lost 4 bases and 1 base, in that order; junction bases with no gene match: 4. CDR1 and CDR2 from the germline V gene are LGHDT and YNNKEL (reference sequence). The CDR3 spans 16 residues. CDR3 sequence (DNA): TGTGCCAGCAGCCCAGGGGACAGGGGAAGCAATCAGCCCCAGCATTTT. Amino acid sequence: CASSPGDRGSNQPQHF.

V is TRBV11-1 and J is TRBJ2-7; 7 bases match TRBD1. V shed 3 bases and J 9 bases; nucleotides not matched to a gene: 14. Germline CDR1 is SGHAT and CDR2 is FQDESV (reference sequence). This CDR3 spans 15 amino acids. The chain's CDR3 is CASSFGDRDPVGQYF. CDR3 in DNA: TGTGCCAGCAGCTTCGGCGACAGGGACCCGGTCGGGCAGTACTTC.

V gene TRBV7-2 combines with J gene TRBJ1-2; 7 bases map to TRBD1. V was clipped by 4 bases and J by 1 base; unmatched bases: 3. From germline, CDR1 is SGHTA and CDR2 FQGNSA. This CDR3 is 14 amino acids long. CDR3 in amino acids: CASSSGTVNYGYTF. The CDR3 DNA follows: TGTGCCAGCAGCTCCGGGACAGTTAACTATGGCTACACCTTC.

This chain's CDR3 is CASSIGTSPTNTGELFF. The CDR3 DNA reads TGTGCCAGCAGCATCGGGACTAGCCCTACGAACACCGGGGAGCTGTTTTTT. V is TRBV7-7 and J is TRBJ2-2; 9 bases match TRBD2. CDR1 SSHAT and CDR2 FNYEAQ come from the germline V gene (reference sequence). This CDR3 spans 17 amino acids. V gave up 5 bases and J gave up 0 bases; unmatched junction bases: 7.

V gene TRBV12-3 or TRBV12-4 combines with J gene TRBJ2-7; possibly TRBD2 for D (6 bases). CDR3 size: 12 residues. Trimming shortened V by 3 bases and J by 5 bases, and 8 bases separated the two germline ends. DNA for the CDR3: TGTGCCAGCAGTTTTGGGGGGAACGAGCAGTACTTC. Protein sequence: CASSFGGNEQYF.

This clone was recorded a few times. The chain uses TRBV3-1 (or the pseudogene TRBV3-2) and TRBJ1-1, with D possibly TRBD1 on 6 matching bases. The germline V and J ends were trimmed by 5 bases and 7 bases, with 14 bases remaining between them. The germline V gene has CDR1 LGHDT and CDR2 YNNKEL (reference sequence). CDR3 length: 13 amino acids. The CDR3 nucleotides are TGTGCCAGCAGCACCAGGGGTACGGGTGAAGCTTTCTTT. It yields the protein CASSTRGTGEAFF.

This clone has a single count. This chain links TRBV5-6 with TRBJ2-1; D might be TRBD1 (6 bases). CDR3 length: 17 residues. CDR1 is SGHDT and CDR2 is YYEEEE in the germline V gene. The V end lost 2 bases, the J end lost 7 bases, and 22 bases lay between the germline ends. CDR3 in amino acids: CASSFQTGSAKKNEQFF. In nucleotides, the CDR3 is TGTGCCAGCAGCTTTCAGACAGGCTCCGCTAAAAAAAATGAGCAGTTCTTC.

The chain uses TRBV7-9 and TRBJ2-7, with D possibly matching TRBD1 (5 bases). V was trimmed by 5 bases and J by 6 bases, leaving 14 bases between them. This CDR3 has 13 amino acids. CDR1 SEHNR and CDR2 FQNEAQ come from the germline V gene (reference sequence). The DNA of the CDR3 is TGTGCCAGCAGCCCAGGGATGTATCTCGAGCAGTACTTC. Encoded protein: CASSPGMYLEQYF.

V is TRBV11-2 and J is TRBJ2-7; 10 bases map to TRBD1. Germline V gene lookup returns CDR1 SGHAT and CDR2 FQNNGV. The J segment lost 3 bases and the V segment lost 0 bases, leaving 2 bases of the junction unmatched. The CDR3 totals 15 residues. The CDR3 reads CASSLDRTGGYEQYF. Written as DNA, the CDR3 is TGTGCCAGCAGCTTAGATCGGACAGGGGGCTACGAGCAGTACTTC.

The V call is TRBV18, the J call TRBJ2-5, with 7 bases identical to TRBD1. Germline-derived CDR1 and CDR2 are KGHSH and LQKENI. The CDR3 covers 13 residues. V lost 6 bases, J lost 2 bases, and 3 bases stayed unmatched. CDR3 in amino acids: CASSLGQQETQYF. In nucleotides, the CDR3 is TGTGCCAGCTCTTTGGGACAGCAAGAGACCCAGTACTTC.

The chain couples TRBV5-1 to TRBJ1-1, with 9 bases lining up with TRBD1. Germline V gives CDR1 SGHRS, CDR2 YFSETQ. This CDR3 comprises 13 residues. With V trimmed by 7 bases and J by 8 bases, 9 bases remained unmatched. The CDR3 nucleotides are TGCGCCAGCCTCCCGGCCGGGACAGGGGAAGCTTTCTTT. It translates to CASLPAGTGEAFF.

CDR3 bases: TGTGCCAGCAGCGGACAGGGAAAAGATCAGCCCCAGCATTTT. Translating gives CASSGQGKDQPQHF. The rearrangement uses TRBV5-5 and TRBJ1-5; 8 bases map to TRBD1. Germline CDR1 reads SGHKS; CDR2 reads YYEKEE (reference sequence). CDR3 length: 14 amino acids. The V gene end was trimmed by 4 bases and the J gene end by 5 bases; junction bases not matched to a gene: 5.

The CDR3 loop reads CASSLRDSYEQYF. The DNA of the CDR3 is TGTGCCAGCAGTTTACGGGACAGTTACGAGCAGTACTTC. The chain joins TRBV27 to TRBJ2-7, with 7 bases identical to TRBD1. With V trimmed by 2 bases and J by 4 bases, 2 bases remained unmatched. Germline CDR1 reads MNHEY; CDR2 reads SMNVEV (reference sequence). The CDR3 runs to 13 residues.

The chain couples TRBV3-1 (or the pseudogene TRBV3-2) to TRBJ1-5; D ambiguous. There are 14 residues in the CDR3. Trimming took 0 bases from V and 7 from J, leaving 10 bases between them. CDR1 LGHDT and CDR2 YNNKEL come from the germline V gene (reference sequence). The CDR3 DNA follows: TGTGCCAGCAGCCAAGATGGCTCGGGGCAGCCCCAGCATTTT. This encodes CASSQDGSGQPQHF.

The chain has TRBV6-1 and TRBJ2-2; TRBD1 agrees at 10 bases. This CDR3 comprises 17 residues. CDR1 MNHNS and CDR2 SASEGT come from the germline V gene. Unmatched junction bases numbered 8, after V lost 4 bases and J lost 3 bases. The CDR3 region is CASSVGQGNWYTGELFF. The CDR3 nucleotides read TGTGCCAGCAGTGTGGGACAGGGGAATTGGTACACCGGGGAGCTGTTTTTT.

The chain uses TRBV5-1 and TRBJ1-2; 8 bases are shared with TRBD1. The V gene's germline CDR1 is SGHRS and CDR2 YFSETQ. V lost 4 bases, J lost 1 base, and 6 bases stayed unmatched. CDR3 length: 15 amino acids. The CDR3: CASSPQGAYNYGYTF. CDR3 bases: TGCGCCAGCAGCCCCCAGGGGGCCTATAACTATGGCTACACCTTC. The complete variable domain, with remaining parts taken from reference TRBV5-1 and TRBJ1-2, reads KAGVTQTPRYLIKTRGQQVTLSCSPISGHRSVSWYQQTPGQGLQFLFEYFSETQRNKGNFPGRFSGRQFSNSRSEMNVSTLELGDSALYLCASSPQGAYNYGYTFGSGTRLTVV.

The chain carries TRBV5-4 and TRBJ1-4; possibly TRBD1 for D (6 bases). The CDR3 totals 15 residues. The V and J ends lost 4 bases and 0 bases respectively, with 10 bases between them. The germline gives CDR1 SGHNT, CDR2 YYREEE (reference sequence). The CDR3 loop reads CASSTGTSTNEKLFF. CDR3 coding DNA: TGTGCCAGCAGCACCGGGACATCAACTAATGAAAAACTGTTTTTT.

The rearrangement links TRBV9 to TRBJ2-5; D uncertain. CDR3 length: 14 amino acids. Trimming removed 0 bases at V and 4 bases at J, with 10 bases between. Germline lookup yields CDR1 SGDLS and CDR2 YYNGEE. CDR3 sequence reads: CASSVGMRRETQYF. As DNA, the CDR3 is TGTGCCAGCAGCGTAGGCATGAGAAGAGAGACCCAGTACTTC.

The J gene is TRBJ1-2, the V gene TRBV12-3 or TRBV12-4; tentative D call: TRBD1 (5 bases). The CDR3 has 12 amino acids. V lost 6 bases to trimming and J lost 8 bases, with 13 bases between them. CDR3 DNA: TGTGCCAGCAGCCCCGCAGGGTTCGGCTACACCTTC. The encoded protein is CASSPAGFGYTF.

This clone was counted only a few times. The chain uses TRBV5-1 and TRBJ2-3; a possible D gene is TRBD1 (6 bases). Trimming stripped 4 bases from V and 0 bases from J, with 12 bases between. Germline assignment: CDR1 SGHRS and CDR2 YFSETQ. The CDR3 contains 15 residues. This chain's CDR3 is CASSQGQISTDTQYF. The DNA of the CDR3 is TGCGCCAGCAGCCAGGGACAAATTAGCACAGATACGCAGTATTTT. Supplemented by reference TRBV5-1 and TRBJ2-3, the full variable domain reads KAGVTQTPRYLIKTRGQQVTLSCSPISGHRSVSWYQQTPGQGLQFLFEYFSETQRNKGNFPGRFSGRQFSNSRSEMNVSTLELGDSALYLCASSQGQISTDTQYFGPGTRLTVL.